The clone carrying this T cell receptor beta chain was seen at least ten times. The antigen is unknown. Treatment of the sample: PENTA 11 planned treatment interruption arm or continuous ART arm. This sample was taken from a study of HIV-infected children after antiretroviral therapy interruption. On the study more broadly: Interruption-arm samples span weeks 0, 12, interruption end (24 or 48), and about 3 years post-study. Weeks 0, 48 and 150 were sampled under continuous treatment. Findings and caveats of the study: Naive CD4+ sequences overlapped less between time points once interruption began.

The TCR library was built from RNA with a 3' RACE protocol and unique molecular identifiers. MiXCR, run by TCRdb on the 3' RACE reads, gives a single entry per CDR3 protein. The sample contains roughly 15,000 distinct CDR3 sequences, under 4% of which appear only once. The CDR3 has 15 residues. Germline CDR1 reads MNHNS; CDR2 reads SASEGT. The V end was cut by 8 bases, the J end by 4 bases, with 17 bases between. V usage is TRBV6-1 and J usage is TRBJ2-2, with D hard to call. The sequences come from CD45RO+ CD8+ T cells from PBMCs, pooled from several time points, collected from a donor given antiretroviral therapy, either interrupted or continuous. Sample subset: memory CD8+ CD45RO+ CD45RA- T cells. The TCR was taken from a pool of human donors with HIV. The CDR3 loop is CASGNIAGGTGELFF. The CDR3 coding sequence is TGTGCCAGCGGGAACATCGCAGGCGGCACCGGGGAGCTGTTTTTT.